A single sample gave rise to the 9 T cell receptor beta chains below, sequenced in a study of radiation and T cells in renal cell carcinoma. Time point of the sample: blood 2 weeks post-SBRT. Treatment meaning: 15 Gy SBRT to primary tumor, nephrectomy 4 weeks later. Clones were read by immunoSEQ multiplex PCR, and TCRdb kept only the in-frame ones, dropping some. This sample has 120,000 or so clones, with around nine tenths found just once. Sequences were derived from blood, sampled from a patient whose treatment included radiotherapy and nephrectomy. The origin of the receptors is a woman in her 70s with renal cell carcinoma.

This clone was detected only once. J is TRBJ2-5 and V is TRBV6-5, with 8 bases matching TRBD1. V was pared by 10 bases and J by 3 bases, with 13 bases of the junction left unmatched. This CDR3 comprises 15 residues. CDR1 and CDR2 from the germline V gene are MNHEY and SVGAGI. The CDR3, as DNA: TGTGCCACTTGGCGCCCCGCGACAGGGGAAGAGACCCAGTACTTC. This codes for CATWRPATGEETQYF.

The chain employs TRBV7-2 and TRBJ2-3; TRBD2 matches 9 bases. The germline V gene has CDR1 SGHTA and CDR2 FQGNSA. Trimming at V came to 1 base and at J to 14 bases, leaving 7 bases not matched to a gene. CDR3 length equals 13 residues. This CDR3 is CASSLGAAGGSYF. CDR3 DNA: TGTGCCAGCAGCTTAGGGGCAGCGGGGGGATCGTATTTT.

In nucleotides, the CDR3 is TGTGCCAGCAGCTTTAGTAGTAAGCAGTACTTC. This encodes CASSFSSKQYF. This chain links TRBV11-1 with TRBJ2-7; D unresolved. Trimming removed 3 bases at V and 8 bases at J, with 8 bases between. Germline V gene lookup returns CDR1 SGHAT and CDR2 FQDESV (reference sequence). The CDR3 consists of 11 residues.

The rearrangement uses TRBV28 and TRBJ2-1, with a tentative D call TRBD1 (6 bases). The CDR3 length is 15 residues. Deletions cut 4 bases from V and 9 bases from J, with 19 bases between. Germline V gives CDR1 MDHEN, CDR2 SYDVKM. CDR3 sequence: CASSSSNRERGEQFF. The CDR3 DNA reads as TGTGCCAGCAGTTCCTCAAACAGGGAACGGGGTGAGCAGTTCTTC.

This clone was picked up a small number of times. The rearrangement links TRBV30 to TRBJ1-2; D is perhaps TRBD1 (5 bases). Deletions cut 0 bases from V and 3 bases from J, with 8 bases between. CDR1 is GTSNPN and CDR2 is SVGIG in the germline V gene (reference sequence). The CDR3 length is 13 residues. In DNA, the CDR3 is TGTGCCTGGAGTGTCAGGGCCCACTATGGCTACACCTTC. It codes for CAWSVRAHYGYTF.

In DNA, the CDR3 is TGTGCCAGCAGCTTGGGGGGTTCTAGGGCTAACTATGGCTACACCTTC. Translating gives CASSLGGSRANYGYTF. The J gene is TRBJ1-2, the V gene TRBV5-4; D is ambiguous. Germline CDR1 and CDR2: SGHNT and YYREEE (reference sequence). This CDR3 is 16 amino acids long. Trimming took off 0 bases at V and 0 bases at J, with 12 bases between the two ends.

The V gene is TRBV7-2, the J gene TRBJ1-3; D not resolved. With 5 bases removed from V and 2 bases from J, the gap between germline ends came to 22 bases. This CDR3 contains 18 residues. Germline V lookup: CDR1 SGHTA, CDR2 FQGNSA. The CDR3 here is CASSPIVVPLSTGNTIYF. The DNA of the CDR3 is TGTGCCAGCAGCCCCATCGTTGTGCCTTTGTCGACTGGAAACACCATATATTTT.

The chain combines TRBV11-2 with TRBJ2-3; D gene unclear. The germline gives CDR1 SGHAT, CDR2 FQNNGV. The CDR3 contains 12 residues. The V end was cut by 4 bases, the J end by 2 bases, with 4 bases between. The CDR3 spells CASSSTTDTQYF. The CDR3 DNA follows: TGTGCCAGCAGCTCCACCACAGATACGCAGTATTTT.

This chain's CDR3 is CASSLGGAHGNTIYF. As DNA, the CDR3 is TGTGCCAGCAGCTTAGGAGGGGCTCACGGAAACACCATATATTTT. J is TRBJ1-3 and V is TRBV7-2, with D possibly matching TRBD1 (5 bases). V shed 1 base and J shed 4 bases, with 11 bases lying between them. The CDR3 spans 15 residues. The V gene's germline CDR1 is SGHTA and CDR2 FQGNSA.